Included here is one TCR beta chain sequence, with context. The data stem from a study of blood T cell repertoires in COVID-19. For the study at large: COVID-19 samples collected from the United States, Italy and Spain covered acute and convalescent phases.

Clones were sequenced by immunoSEQ multiplex PCR, and TCRdb holds only the in-frame ones, with some missing. The sample contains under 250,000 clones, 84% of which appear only once. Trimming removed 2 bases at V and 4 bases at J, with 4 bases between. The CDR3 sequence is 12 residues long. From germline, CDR1 is SGHVS and CDR2 FNYEAQ. Material for sequencing was peripheral blood. The chain recombines TRBV7-6 with TRBJ2-3; D call uncertain. This clonotype was obtained from a woman aged 55-69 years who had recovered from COVID-19. CDR3 in amino acids: CASSLYSDTQYF. As DNA, the CDR3 is TGTGCCAGCAGCTTATATTCAGATACGCAGTATTTT. The full variable domain, with the rest looked up from reference TRBV7-6 and TRBJ2-3, is GAGVSQSPRYKVTKRGQDVALRCDPISGHVSLYWYRQALGQGPEFLTYFNYEAQQDKSGLPNDRFSAERPEGSISTLTIQRTEQRDSAMYRCASSLYSDTQYFGPGTRLTVL.